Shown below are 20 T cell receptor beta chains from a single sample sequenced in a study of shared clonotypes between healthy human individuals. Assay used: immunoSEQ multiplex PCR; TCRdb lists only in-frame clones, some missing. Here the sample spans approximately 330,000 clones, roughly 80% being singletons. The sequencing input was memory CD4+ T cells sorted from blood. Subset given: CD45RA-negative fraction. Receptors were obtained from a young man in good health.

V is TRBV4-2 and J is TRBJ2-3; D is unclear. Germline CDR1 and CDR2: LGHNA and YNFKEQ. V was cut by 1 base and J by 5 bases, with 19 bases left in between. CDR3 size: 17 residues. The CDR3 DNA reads TGTGCCAGCAGCCAAGGGTCCCTATTCTTTTCAGGAGATACGCAGTATTTT. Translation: CASSQGSLFFSGDTQYF.

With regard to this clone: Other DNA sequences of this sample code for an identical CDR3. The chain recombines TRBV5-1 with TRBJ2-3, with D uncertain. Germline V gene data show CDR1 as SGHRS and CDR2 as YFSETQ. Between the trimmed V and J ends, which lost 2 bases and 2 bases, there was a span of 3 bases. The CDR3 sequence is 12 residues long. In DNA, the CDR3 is TGCGCCAGCAGCTTAACCACAGATACGCAGTATTTT. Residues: CASSLTTDTQYF.

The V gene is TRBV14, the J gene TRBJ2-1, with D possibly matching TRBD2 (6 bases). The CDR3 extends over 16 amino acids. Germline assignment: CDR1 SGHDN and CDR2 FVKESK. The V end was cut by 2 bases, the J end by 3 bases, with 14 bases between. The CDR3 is CASSQLSGSGYNEQFF. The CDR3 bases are TGTGCCAGCAGCCAATTATCCGGGAGTGGCTACAATGAGCAGTTCTTC.

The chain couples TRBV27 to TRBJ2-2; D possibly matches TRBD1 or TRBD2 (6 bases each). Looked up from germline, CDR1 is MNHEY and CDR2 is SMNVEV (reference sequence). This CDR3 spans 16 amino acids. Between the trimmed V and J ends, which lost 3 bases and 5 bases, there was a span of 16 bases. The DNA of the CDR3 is TGTGCCAGCAGTTTCAACTCCGGGGGCCGGACCGGGGAGCTGTTTTTT. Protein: CASSFNSGGRTGELFF.

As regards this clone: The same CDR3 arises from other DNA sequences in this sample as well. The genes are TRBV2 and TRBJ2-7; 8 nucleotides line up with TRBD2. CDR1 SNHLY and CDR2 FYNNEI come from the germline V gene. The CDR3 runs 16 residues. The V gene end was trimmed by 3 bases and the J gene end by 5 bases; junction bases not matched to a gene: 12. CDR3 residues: CASSDRLAGSGNEQYF. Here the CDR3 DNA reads TGTGCCAGCAGTGACAGGCTAGCGGGCTCAGGGAACGAGCAGTACTTC.

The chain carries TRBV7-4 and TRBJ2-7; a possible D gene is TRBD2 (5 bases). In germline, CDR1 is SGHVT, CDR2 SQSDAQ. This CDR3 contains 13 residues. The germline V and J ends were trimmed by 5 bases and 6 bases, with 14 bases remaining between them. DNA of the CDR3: TGTGCCAGCAGCAATCAACTAGTTTCCGAGCAGTACTTC. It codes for CASSNQLVSEQYF.

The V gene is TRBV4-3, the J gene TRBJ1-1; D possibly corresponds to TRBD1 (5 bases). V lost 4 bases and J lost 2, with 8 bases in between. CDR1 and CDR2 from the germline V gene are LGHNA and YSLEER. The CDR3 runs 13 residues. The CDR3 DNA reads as TGCGCCAGCAGCCGGGACGGCAACACTGAAGCTTTCTTT. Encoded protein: CASSRDGNTEAFF.

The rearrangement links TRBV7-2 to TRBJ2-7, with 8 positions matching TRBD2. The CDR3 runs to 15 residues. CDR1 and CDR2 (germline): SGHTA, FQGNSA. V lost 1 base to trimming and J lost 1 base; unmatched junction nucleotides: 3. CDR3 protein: CASSLGREVSYEQYF. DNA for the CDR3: TGTGCCAGCAGCTTAGGGCGGGAGGTATCCTACGAGCAGTACTTC.

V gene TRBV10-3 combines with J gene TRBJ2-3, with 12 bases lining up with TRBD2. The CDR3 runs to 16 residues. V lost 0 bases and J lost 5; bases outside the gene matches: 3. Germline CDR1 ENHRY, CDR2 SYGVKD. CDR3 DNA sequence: TGTGCCATCAGTGAGTCAACTAGCGGGAGGTTAGATACGCAGTATTTT. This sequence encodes CAISESTSGRLDTQYF.

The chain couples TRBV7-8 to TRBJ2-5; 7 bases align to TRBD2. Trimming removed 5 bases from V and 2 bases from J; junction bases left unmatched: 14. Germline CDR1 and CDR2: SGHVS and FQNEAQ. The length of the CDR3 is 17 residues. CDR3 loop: CASSPGHHGGRQETQYF. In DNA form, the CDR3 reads TGTGCCAGCAGCCCAGGGCATCACGGGGGGAGACAAGAGACCCAGTACTTC.

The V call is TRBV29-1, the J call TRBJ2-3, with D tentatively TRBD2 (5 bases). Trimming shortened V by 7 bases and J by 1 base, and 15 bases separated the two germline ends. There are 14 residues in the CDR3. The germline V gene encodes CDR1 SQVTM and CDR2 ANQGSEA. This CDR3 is CSGTSGYGTDTQYF. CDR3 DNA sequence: TGCAGCGGAACTAGTGGTTACGGCACAGATACGCAGTATTTT.

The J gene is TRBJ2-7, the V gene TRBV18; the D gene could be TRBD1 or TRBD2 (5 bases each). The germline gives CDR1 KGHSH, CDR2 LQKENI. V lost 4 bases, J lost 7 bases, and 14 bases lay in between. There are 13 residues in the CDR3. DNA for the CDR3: TGTGCCAGCTCACGGGACGCAGAGGGTGAGCAGTACTTC. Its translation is CASSRDAEGEQYF.

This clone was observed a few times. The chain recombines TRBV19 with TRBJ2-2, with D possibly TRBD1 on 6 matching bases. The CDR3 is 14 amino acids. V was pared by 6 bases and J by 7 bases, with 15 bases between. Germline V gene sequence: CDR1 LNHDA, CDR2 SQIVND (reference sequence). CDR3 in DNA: TGTGCCAGTAGAACCACAGGGTTCGGCGGGGAGCTGTTTTTT. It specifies CASRTTGFGGELFF.

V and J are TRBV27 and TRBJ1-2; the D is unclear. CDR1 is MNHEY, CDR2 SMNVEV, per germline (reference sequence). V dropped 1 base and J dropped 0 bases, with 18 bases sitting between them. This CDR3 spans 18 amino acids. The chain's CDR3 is CASSLFSPGAGPNYGYTF. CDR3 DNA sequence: TGTGCCAGCAGTTTATTCTCCCCCGGCGCGGGCCCTAACTATGGCTACACCTTC.

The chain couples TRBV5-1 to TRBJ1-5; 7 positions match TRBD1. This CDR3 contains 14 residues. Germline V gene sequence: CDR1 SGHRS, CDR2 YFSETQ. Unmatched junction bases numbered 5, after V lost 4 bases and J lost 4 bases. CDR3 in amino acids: CASSKTGFNQPQHF. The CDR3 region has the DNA TGCGCCAGCAGCAAGACAGGGTTTAATCAGCCCCAGCATTTT.

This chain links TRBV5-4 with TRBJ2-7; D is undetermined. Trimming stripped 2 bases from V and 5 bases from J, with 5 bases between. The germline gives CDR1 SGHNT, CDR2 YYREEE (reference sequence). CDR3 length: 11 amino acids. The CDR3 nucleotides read TGTGCCAGCAGCTTCAGGAACGAGCAGTACTTC. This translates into CASSFRNEQYF.

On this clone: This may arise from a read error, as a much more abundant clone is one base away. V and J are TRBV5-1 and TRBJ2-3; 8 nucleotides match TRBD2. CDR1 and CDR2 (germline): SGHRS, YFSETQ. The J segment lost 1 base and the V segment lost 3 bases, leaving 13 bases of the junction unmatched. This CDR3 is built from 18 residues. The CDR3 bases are TGCGCCAGCAGCTCCCAGCAGCGGGGGAGTCCTCGCACAGATACGCAGTATTTT. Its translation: CASSSQQRGSPRTDTQYF.

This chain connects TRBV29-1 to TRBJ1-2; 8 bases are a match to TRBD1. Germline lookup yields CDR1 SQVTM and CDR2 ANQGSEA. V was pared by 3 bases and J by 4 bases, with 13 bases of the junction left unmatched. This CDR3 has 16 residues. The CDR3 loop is CSVDSPPGTGPYGYTF. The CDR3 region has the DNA TGCAGCGTTGATTCCCCGCCCGGGACAGGACCCTATGGCTACACCTTC. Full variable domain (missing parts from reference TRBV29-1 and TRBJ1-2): SAVISQKPSRDICQRGTSLTIQCQVDSQVTMMFWYRQQPGQSLTLIATANQGSEATYESGFVIDKFPISRPNLTFSTLTVSNMSPEDSSIYLCSVDSPPGTGPYGYTFGSGTRLTVV.

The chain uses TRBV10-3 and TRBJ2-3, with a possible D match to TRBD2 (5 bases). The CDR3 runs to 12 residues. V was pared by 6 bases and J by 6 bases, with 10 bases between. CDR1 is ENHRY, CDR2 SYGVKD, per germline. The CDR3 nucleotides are TGTGCCATCAGCGAAGCGGCGGATACGCAGTATTTT. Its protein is CAISEAADTQYF.

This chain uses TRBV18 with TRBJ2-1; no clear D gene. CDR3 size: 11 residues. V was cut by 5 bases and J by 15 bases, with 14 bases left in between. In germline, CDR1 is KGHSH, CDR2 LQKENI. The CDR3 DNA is TGTGCCAGCTCAACGGCCGAGCAGCGGTTCTTC. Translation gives CASSTAEQRFF. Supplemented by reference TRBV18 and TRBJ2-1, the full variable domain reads NAGVMQNPRHLVRRRGQEARLRCSPMKGHSHVYWYRQLPEEGLKFMVYLQKENIIDESGMPKERFSAEFPKEGPSILRIQQVVRGDSAAYFCASSTAEQRFFGPGTRLTVL.